This T cell receptor (beta chain) was sequenced for a study of response to subunit inactivated influenza vaccine (dated by TCRdb to 2016 to 2018). Regarding the study in general: To follow how T cells responded to a trivalent subunit inactivated influenza vaccine, the researchers relied on deep quantitative profiling of the T cell receptor repertoire. The full study reports these points: The authors proposed that each seasonal influenza vaccination may bring in only a limited number of new T cells.

To prepare the library, RT-PCR was applied. The sequencing machine was an Illumina HiSeq 2500. TCRdb itself trimmed the public reads at Q25 with fastp, ran MiXCR and retained productive beta chains. Each entry is one CDR3 protein sequence, shown with its most common DNA and genes. This sample lists some 550,000 distinct CDR3 sequences; around 25% were detected once. The top ten constitute 2.5% to 3.5% of the sample. This clonotype was picked up a small number of times. This clone's antigen is unknown. Qualities for individual bases were not recorded, and no much larger clone is one base off. Including the terminal cysteine and phenylalanine, the CDR3 comprises 14 residues. The entry retains the CDR3 DNA only, 42 bases that are in frame from base 1. V is clipped by 4 bases and J by 0 bases, and the sequence between their germline boundaries is 10 bases long. CDR1 and CDR2 are read off the germline V gene as SGHRS and YFSETQ.

The same sample was also used in a study of T cells expressing NK-cell markers. The second study's authors report: TCR beta cDNA libraries were prepared using 5'RACE template switching, which introduced a universal primer site and unique molecular identifiers. In sorted CD3+CD56+NKG2C+, CD3+CD56+NKG2C- and CD3+CD56-NKG2C+ T-cell subsets from eight donors, TCR beta-chain repertoires were profiled. Seven of the eight sequenced donors were HCMV-seropositive and one was HCMV-seronegative. To restrict sorting to alphabetaTCR-expressing T cells, an anti-gammadeltaTCR antibody was added in several experiments. In six donors, the dominant CD3+CD56+NKG2C+ clonotypes were among the top 10 CD8+ clonotypes and accounted for about 1.0-7.0% of CD8+ T cells. Those dominant clonotypes were again the most abundant among CD3+CD56-NKG2C+ cells in a handful of donors, at about 28.3-60.1%. It remained unclear whether the expanded NKG2C-expressing T cell clones were specific for HCMV antigens. Randomly selected healthy volunteers, three men and five women, were used as the eight sequenced donors. To determine HCMV serostatus, a commercial ELISA kit was used to detect HCMV-specific IgG in serum. Ficoll density gradient centrifugation was used to isolate peripheral blood mononuclear cells from blood. Magnetic immunoseparation with Miltenyi isolation kits was used to isolate CD4+ and CD8+ T cells from PBMC. cDNA synthesis was primed from the TCR beta constant segment and was followed by two successive PCR amplification steps. Illumina HiSeq 2000/2500, MiSeq or NextSeq was used to sequence libraries as 2 x 150 bp reads. MIGEC handled demultiplexing of the reads and grouping by UMI, while MiTCR was used to assemble and quantify clonotypes. To remove erroneous sequences, TCR cDNA sequences were retained only when supported by two or more reads. The tcR package was used for downstream repertoire analysis, and clonotypes were matched across fractions by CDR3 nucleotide sequence plus V segment. VDJmatch was used to annotate antigen specificity against VDJdb, with one amino acid substitution in CDR3 permitted.

The chain joins TRBV5-1 to TRBJ2-5; the D gene is possibly TRBD1, with 6 bases matching. The sequence was obtained from a man in his forties or fifties who received an inactivated influenza vaccine. Donor details come from another sample of the same person, matched by shared clones. The input for sequencing was CD4+ T cells sorted from PBMCs, taken roughly 13 days after vaccination. The CDR3 loop reads CASSIQGNQETQYF. The DNA sequence is given as TGCGCCAGCAGCATACAGGGAAACCAAGAGACCCAGTACTTC.